The sequence of this T cell receptor beta chain was determined in a study of early T cells in non-severe SARS-CoV-2 infection. In the study overall: Sequenced material consisted of bulk RNA (from unsorted whole blood), and chains were unpaired. Study-wide points: Anti-spike CD8 responses were favored in VDJdb matching, and private and CD4 specificities were missed.

Comment on this clonotype: The antigen is undetermined.

Unique molecular identifiers tagged individual cDNA molecules. One entry per CDR3 protein, called by TCRdb with MiXCR from the 5' RACE reads. This sample carries about 56,000 distinct CDR3 sequences, 8% to 11% of them seen once, and the ten largest clones take 5.5% to 7.5%. The CDR3 runs 18 residues. The V and J ends lost 0 bases and 1 base, in that order; junction bases with no gene match: 8. The germline gives CDR1 LGHNA, CDR2 YSLEER. The chain has TRBV4-3 and TRBJ2-3, with TRBD1 identical over 9 bases. The specimen sequenced was whole blood. The clonotype comes from an adult who was a healthcare worker with PCR-confirmed SARS-CoV-2 infection or an uninfected control (not recorded which). The CDR3 is CASSQEVYRGRGTDTQYF. The CDR3 DNA is TGCGCCAGCAGCCAAGAGGTATACAGGGGGCGAGGCACAGATACGCAGTATTTT.